Presented here are 2 T cell receptor beta chains from one specimen sequenced in a study of cytomegalovirus exposure and HLA in healthy donors. The PCR used 60 Vbeta and 13 Jbeta primers. The protocol was immunoSEQ multiplex PCR, while the TCRdb copy is restricted to in-frame clones and leaves out a portion. The repertoire has under 200,000 clones, roughly 80% of them found once; the top ten carry more than 0.9%. The sequencing input was PBMCs. These receptors came from a girl aged 2-15 years in good health and CMV-seropositive.

This chain joins TRBV28 and TRBJ1-2; a weak D match, TRBD1 (5 bases). The CDR3 contains 15 residues. The V gene's germline CDR1 is MDHEN and CDR2 SYDVKM. Trimming took off 2 bases at V and 4 bases at J, with 14 bases between the two ends. The CDR3 nucleotides read TGTGCCAGCAGTTTAGTGGGGACCGGGAGCTATGGCTACACCTTC. This codes for CASSLVGTGSYGYTF.

The chain employs TRBV2 and TRBJ2-7, with 9 positions matching TRBD2. J gave up 9 bases and V 1 base, and 13 bases lay outside the gene matches. This CDR3 has 16 residues. Germline V gene data show CDR1 as SNHLY and CDR2 as FYNNEI. Here the CDR3 DNA reads TGTGCCAGCAGTGAAGGGCGCCTAGCGGGGCATTTTTGGCAGTACTTC. It is translated as CASSEGRLAGHFWQYF.